One sample yielded the 18 T cell receptor beta chains listed below, sequenced in a study of T cell responses to AZD1222 COVID-19 vaccine. Only in-frame clones appear in the TCRdb table, and some are missing; sequencing was by immunoSEQ multiplex PCR. Here the sample spans about 120,000 clones, approximately 90% being singletons. Source: peripheral blood, taken on day 0 of AZD1222 vaccination. The source is an adult in good health.

V and J are TRBV7-8 and TRBJ1-1; the D gene is possibly TRBD1 (5 bases). V shed 1 base and J shed 7 bases, with 7 bases lying between them. There are 12 residues in the CDR3. CDR1 is SGHVS and CDR2 is FQNEAQ in the germline V gene. The CDR3 DNA sequence: TGTGCCAGCAGCTTAGGGGGGGATGAAGCTTTCTTT. Its protein is CASSLGGDEAFF.

This clone has only one observation. The V call is TRBV15, the J call TRBJ2-3; D call uncertain. The germline V and J ends were trimmed by 6 bases and 2 bases, with 9 bases remaining between them. The germline V gene encodes CDR1 LNHNV and CDR2 YYDKDF (reference sequence). The CDR3 has 13 amino acids. In DNA, the CDR3 is TGTGCCACCAGTCGAGACAACACAGATACGCAGTATTTT. It specifies CATSRDNTDTQYF.

This rearrangement joins TRBV14 to TRBJ2-1; D call uncertain. The germline V and J ends were trimmed by 0 bases and 4 bases, with 7 bases remaining between them. In germline, CDR1 is SGHDN, CDR2 FVKESK. This CDR3 is 14 amino acids long. The CDR3 loop reads CASSQDNGYNEQFF. The CDR3 nucleotides read TGTGCCAGCAGCCAAGATAACGGATACAATGAGCAGTTCTTC.

V gene TRBV9 combines with J gene TRBJ2-1; maybe TRBD2 (6 bases). This CDR3 contains 14 residues. V was pared by 4 bases and J by 3 bases, with 11 bases between. CDR1 and CDR2 (germline): SGDLS, YYNGEE. CDR3 DNA: TGTGCCAGCAGCAAAAAGGAGGGCTACAATGAGCAGTTCTTC. Its protein is CASSKKEGYNEQFF.

The chain recombines TRBV19 with TRBJ1-1; D might be TRBD1 (6 bases). V gave up 6 bases and J gave up 5 bases, with 16 bases separating them. The CDR3 has 14 amino acids. The V gene's germline CDR1 is LNHDA and CDR2 SQIVND (reference sequence). The CDR3 loop reads CASSLGQGWTEAFF. The DNA of the CDR3 is TGTGCCAGTAGCCTGGGGCAGGGGTGGACTGAAGCTTTCTTT.

This chain links TRBV9 with TRBJ1-6; D is possibly TRBD1 (6 bases). The germline gives CDR1 SGDLS, CDR2 YYNGEE. This CDR3 region has 17 residues. The V gene lost 4 bases and the J gene lost 0 bases, with 14 bases spanning the gap. Here the CDR3 reads CASSSGHPISYNSPLHF. CDR3 coding DNA: TGTGCCAGCAGCTCGGGACACCCGATCTCCTATAATTCACCCCTCCACTTT.

V usage is TRBV3-1 (or the pseudogene TRBV3-2) and J usage is TRBJ1-2; TRBD1 might be the D (5 bases). This CDR3 spans 12 amino acids. Germline V lookup: CDR1 LGHDT, CDR2 YNNKEL (reference sequence). Deletions cut 1 base from V and 12 bases from J, with 12 bases between. CDR3 DNA sequence: TGTGCCAGCAGCCAAGGGGGCTCTTCGCACACCTTC. The encoded protein is CASSQGGSSHTF.

The V call is TRBV6-2 or TRBV6-3, the J call TRBJ2-7; TRBD2 agrees at 11 bases. V dropped 1 base and J dropped 6; count of bases not matched to a gene: 2. CDR1 and CDR2 (germline): MNHEY, SVGEGT. This CDR3 comprises 14 residues. The CDR3 DNA reads as TGTGCCAGCAGTTACTTTGGGACTAGCGGCGAGCAGTACTTC. As protein: CASSYFGTSGEQYF.

The chain couples TRBV6-5 to TRBJ1-3; D is perhaps TRBD1 (6 bases). Germline CDR1 MNHEY, CDR2 SVGAGI. This CDR3 spans 12 amino acids. V lost 10 bases and J 8 bases, leaving 15 bases between the germline ends. The CDR3 sequence: CATRTVGDTIYF. In nucleotides, the CDR3 is TGTGCCACCCGGACAGTAGGAGACACCATATATTTT.

The rearrangement joins TRBV6-2 or TRBV6-3 to TRBJ2-1, with TRBD2 matching over 16 bases. The CDR3 has 19 residues. Germline trimming cut 2 bases from V and 0 bases from J; bases unmatched to any gene: 4. Germline V gene lookup returns CDR1 MNHEY and CDR2 SVGEGT. The CDR3, as DNA: TGTGCCAGCAGTTACCCGGGACTAGCGGGGGGGAGCTCCTACAATGAGCAGTTCTTC. Translated, it gives CASSYPGLAGGSSYNEQFF.

The V call is TRBV4-1, the J call TRBJ2-1, with D tentatively TRBD2 (5 bases). The CDR3 consists of 13 residues. V was clipped by 0 bases and J by 15 bases, with 15 bases between them. The germline gives CDR1 MGHRA, CDR2 YSYEKL. CDR3 in DNA: TGCGCCAGCAGCCAAGATCTGCTAGCACACCCGTTCTTC. Residues: CASSQDLLAHPFF.

The V call is TRBV4-3, the J call TRBJ2-6; no reliable D call. CDR1 and CDR2 from the germline V gene are LGHNA and YSLEER. Trimming took 1 base from V and 3 from J, leaving 4 bases between them. The length of the CDR3 is 14 residues. CDR3 DNA: TGCGCCAGCAGCCAAGGGGGTGGGGCCAACGTCCTGACTTTC. Residues: CASSQGGGANVLTF.

This clone came up once. The V call is TRBV5-1, the J call TRBJ1-1; D is unresolved. This CDR3 has 14 amino acids. Trimming removed 0 bases from V and 0 bases from J, with 6 bases in between. CDR1 and CDR2 (germline): SGHRS, YFSETQ. CDR3 DNA sequence: TGCGCCAGCAGCTTGGCCATAATGAACACTGAAGCTTTCTTT. It yields the protein CASSLAIMNTEAFF.

V and J are TRBV10-1 and TRBJ2-7; the match to TRBD2 covers 8 bases. Germline lookup yields CDR1 WNHNN and CDR2 SYGVQD (reference sequence). This CDR3 comprises 14 residues. The junction had 8 bases not matched to a gene; V was cut back by 4 bases and J by 6 bases. The CDR3 DNA follows: TGCGCCAGCAGTGTGACTAGCGAGAAGGGCGAGCAGTACTTC. This encodes CASSVTSEKGEQYF.

Only a few counts were recorded for this clone. The chain carries TRBV11-2 and TRBJ1-2; D ambiguous. Germline CDR1 SGHAT, CDR2 FQNNGV. The CDR3 is made up of 17 amino acids. Trimming shortened V by 1 base and J by 0 bases, and 15 bases separated the two germline ends. CDR3 amino acids: CASSLGVLGEANYGYTF. CDR3 DNA sequence: TGTGCCAGCAGCTTAGGGGTCCTTGGAGAAGCTAACTATGGCTACACCTTC.

The gene calls are TRBV7-9 and TRBJ2-7; tentative D call: TRBD1 (6 bases). Germline values: CDR1 SEHNR, CDR2 FQNEAQ (reference sequence). The CDR3 has 15 residues. Trimming removed 1 base from V and 4 bases from J, with 14 bases in between. The CDR3 region has the DNA TGTGCCAGCAGCTTAGATTACAGGGTTGAATACGAGCAGTACTTC. Its translation is CASSLDYRVEYEQYF.

The chain links TRBV14 to TRBJ2-3; a weak D match, TRBD2 (6 bases). Germline lookup yields CDR1 SGHDN and CDR2 FVKESK. V was shortened by 4 bases and J by 5 bases, with 13 bases between the two germline ends. The CDR3 runs 14 residues. DNA for the CDR3: TGTGCCAGCAGCCGATGGGACTTTCAAGATACGCAGTATTTT. It translates to CASSRWDFQDTQYF.

The chain recombines TRBV13 with TRBJ2-5; 9 nucleotides line up with TRBD2. The CDR3 loop spans 15 amino acids. Germline-derived CDR1 and CDR2 are PRHDT and FYEKMQ (reference sequence). V shed 1 base and J 3 bases; nucleotides not matched to a gene: 3. The CDR3 DNA reads as TGTGCCAGCAGCTTAGCGTCTAGCGGGGAAGAGACCCAGTACTTC. Its translation: CASSLASSGEETQYF.